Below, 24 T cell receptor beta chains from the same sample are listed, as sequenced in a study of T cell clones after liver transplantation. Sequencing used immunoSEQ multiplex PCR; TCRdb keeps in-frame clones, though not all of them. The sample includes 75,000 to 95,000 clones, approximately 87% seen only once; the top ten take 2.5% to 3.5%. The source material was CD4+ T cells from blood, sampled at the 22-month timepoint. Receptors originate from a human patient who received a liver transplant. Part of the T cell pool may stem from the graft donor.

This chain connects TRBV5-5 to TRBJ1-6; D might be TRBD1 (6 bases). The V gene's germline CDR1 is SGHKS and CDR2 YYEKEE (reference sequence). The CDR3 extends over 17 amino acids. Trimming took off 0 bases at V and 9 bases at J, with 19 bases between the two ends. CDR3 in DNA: TGTGCCAGCAGCTTGGCCCCAGGGGCCCTCTCTCGTTCACCCCTCCACTTT. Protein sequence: CASSLAPGALSRSPLHF. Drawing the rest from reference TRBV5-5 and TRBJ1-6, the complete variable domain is DAGVTQSPTHLIKTRGQQVTLRCSPISGHKSVSWYQQVLGQGPQFIFQYYEKEERGRGNFPDRFSARQFPNYSSELNVNALLLGDSALYLCASSLAPGALSRSPLHFGNGTRLTVT.

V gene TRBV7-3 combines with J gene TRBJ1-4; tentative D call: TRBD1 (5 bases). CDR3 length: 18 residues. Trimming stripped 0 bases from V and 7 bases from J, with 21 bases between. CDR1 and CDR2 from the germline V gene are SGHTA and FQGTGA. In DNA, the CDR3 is TGTGCCAGCAGCTTAACCCCAGGGATTGAGGAGAGAAGTGAAAAACTGTTTTTT. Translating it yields CASSLTPGIEERSEKLFF.

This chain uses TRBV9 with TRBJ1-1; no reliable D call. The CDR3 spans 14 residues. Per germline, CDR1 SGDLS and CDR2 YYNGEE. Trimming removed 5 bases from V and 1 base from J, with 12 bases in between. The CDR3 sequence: CASSPGTANTEAFF. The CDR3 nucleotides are TGTGCCAGCAGTCCCGGCACCGCGAACACTGAAGCTTTCTTT.

This chain's CDR3 is CASSPLGTGGTDTQYF. The CDR3 DNA sequence: TGCGCCAGCAGCCCTCTCGGAACAGGGGGCACAGATACGCAGTATTTT. This chain joins TRBV5-1 and TRBJ2-3; 7 bases align to TRBD1. The CDR3 is 16 amino acids. Unmatched junction bases numbered 9, after V lost 4 bases and J lost 1 base. The germline V gene encodes CDR1 SGHRS and CDR2 YFSETQ.

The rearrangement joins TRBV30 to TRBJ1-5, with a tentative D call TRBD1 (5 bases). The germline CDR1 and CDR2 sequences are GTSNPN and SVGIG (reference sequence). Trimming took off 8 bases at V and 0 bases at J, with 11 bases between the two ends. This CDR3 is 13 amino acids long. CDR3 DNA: TGTGCCGCCAGCAGGGATAGCAATCAGCCCCAGCATTTT. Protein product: CAASRDSNQPQHF.

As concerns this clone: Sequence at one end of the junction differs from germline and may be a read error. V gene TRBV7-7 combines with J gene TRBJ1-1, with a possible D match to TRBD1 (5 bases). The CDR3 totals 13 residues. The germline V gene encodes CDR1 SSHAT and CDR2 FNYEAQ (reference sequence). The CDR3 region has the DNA TGTGCTAGCAGCTTAGACAGGAACACTGAAGCTTTCTTT. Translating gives CASSLDRNTEAFF.

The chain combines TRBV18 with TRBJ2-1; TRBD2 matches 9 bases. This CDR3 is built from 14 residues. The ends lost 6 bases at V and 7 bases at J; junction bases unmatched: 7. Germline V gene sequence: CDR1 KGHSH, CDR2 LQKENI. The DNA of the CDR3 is TGTGCCAGCTCCCCCCAGCGGGGGGCGAATGAGCAGTTCTTC. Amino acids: CASSPQRGANEQFF.

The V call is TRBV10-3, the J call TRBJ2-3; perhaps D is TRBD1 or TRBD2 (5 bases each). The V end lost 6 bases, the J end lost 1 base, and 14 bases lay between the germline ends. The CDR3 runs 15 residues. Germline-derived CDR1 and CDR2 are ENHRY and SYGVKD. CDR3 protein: CAISPNGGGTDTQYF. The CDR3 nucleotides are TGTGCCATCAGCCCTAATGGGGGAGGCACAGATACGCAGTATTTT.

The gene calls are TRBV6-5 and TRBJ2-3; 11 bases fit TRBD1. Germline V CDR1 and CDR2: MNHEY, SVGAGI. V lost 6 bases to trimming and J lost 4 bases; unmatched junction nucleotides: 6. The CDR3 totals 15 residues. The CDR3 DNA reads TGTGCCAGCAGACCGGGGACAGGGGGAGCAGATACGCAGTATTTT. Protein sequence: CASRPGTGGADTQYF.

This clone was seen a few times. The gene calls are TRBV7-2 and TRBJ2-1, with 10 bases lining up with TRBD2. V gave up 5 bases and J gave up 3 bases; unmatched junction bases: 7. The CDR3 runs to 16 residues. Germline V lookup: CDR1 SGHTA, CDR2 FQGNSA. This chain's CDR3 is CASSAASGRGYNEQFF. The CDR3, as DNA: TGTGCCAGCAGCGCCGCGAGCGGGAGGGGCTACAATGAGCAGTTCTTC.

CDR3 amino acids: CASSLSRGQDTQYF. CDR3 DNA sequence: TGTGCCAGCAGCTTATCCCGGGGCCAGGATACGCAGTATTTT. This chain links TRBV7-2 with TRBJ2-3, with D perhaps matching TRBD1 or TRBD2 (5 bases each). Germline loops: CDR1 SGHTA, CDR2 FQGNSA. The V gene lost 2 bases and the J gene lost 6 bases, with 12 bases spanning the gap. This CDR3 has 14 amino acids.

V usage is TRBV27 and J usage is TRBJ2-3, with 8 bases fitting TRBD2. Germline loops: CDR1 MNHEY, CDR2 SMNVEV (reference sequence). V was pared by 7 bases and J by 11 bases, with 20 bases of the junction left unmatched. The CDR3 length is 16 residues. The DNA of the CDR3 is TGTGCCAGCACCGACCCCCCCGGGAGGGTATGGGGGGGGCAGTATTTT. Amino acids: CASTDPPGRVWGGQYF.

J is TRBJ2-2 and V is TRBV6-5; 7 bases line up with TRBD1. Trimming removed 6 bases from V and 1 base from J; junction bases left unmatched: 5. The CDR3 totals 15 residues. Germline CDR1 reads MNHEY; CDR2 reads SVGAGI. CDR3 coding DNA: TGTGCCAGCAGGGATCGACAGGGGAACACCGGGGAGCTGTTTTTT. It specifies CASRDRQGNTGELFF.

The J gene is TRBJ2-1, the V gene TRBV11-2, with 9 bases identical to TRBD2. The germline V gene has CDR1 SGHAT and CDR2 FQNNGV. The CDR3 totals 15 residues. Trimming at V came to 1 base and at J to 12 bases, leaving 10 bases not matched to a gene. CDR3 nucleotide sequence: TGTGCCAGCAGCTTAGGGCTATTAGCGGGGGAGGGGCAGTTCTTC. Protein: CASSLGLLAGEGQFF.

The CDR3 DNA reads TGTGCCAGCAGTCGACTAGCGGGGGCAACAGATACGCAGTATTTT. Protein: CASSRLAGATDTQYF. This sequence joins TRBV6-5 and TRBJ2-3; 12 bases fit TRBD2. The germline CDR1 and CDR2 sequences are MNHEY and SVGAGI. V was pared by 5 bases and J by 3 bases, with 3 bases of the junction left unmatched. This CDR3 has 15 residues.

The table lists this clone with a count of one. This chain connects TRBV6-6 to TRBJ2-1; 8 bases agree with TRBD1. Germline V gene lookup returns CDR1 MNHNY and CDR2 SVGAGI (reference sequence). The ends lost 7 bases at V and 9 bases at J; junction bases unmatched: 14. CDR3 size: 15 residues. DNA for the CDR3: TGTGCCAGCACCGACAGCGGACAGGGAATCGGTGAGCAGTTCTTC. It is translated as CASTDSGQGIGEQFF.

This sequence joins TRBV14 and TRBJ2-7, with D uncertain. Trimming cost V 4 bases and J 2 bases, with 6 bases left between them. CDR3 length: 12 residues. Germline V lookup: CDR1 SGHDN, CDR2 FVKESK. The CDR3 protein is CASSLTTYEQYF. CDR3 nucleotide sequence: TGTGCCAGCAGCCTCACCACCTACGAGCAGTACTTC. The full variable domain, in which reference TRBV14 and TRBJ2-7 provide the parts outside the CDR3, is EAGVTQFPSHSVIEKGQTVTLRCDPISGHDNLYWYRRVMGKEIKFLLHFVKESKQDESGMPNNRFLAERTGGTYSTLKVQPAELEDSGVYFCASSLTTYEQYFGPGTRLTVT.

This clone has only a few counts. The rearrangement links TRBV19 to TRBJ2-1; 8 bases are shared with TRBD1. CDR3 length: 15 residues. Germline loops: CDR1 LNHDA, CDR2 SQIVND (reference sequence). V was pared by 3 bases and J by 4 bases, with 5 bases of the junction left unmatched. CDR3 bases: TGTGCCAGTAGTATGGAGACAGGGGTATACAATGAGCAGTTCTTC. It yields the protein CASSMETGVYNEQFF.

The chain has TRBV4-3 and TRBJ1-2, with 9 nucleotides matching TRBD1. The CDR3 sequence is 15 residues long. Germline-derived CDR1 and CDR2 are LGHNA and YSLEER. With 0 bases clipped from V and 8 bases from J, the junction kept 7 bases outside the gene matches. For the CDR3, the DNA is TGCGCCAGCAGCCAAGAGGGGACAGGGAAGGTCGGCTACACCTTC. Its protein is CASSQEGTGKVGYTF.

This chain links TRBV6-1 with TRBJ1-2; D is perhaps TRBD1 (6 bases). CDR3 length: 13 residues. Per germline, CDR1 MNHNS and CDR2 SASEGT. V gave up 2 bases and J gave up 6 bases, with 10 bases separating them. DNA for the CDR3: TGTGCCAGCAGTGAAAACAGGGTAAATGGCTACACCTTC. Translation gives CASSENRVNGYTF.

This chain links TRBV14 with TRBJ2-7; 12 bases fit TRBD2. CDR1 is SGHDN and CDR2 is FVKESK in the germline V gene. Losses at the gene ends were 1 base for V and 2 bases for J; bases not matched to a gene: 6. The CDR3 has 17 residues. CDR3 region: CASSQVRTSGVTYEQYF. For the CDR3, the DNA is TGTGCCAGCAGCCAAGTGAGGACTAGCGGGGTAACCTACGAGCAGTACTTC.

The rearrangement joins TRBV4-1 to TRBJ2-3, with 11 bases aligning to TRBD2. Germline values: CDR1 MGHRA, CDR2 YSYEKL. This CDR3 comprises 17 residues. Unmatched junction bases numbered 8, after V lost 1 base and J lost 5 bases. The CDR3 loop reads CASSQVHSGGAQDTQYF. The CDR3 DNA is TGCGCCAGCAGCCAAGTCCATAGCGGGGGGGCCCAAGATACGCAGTATTTT.

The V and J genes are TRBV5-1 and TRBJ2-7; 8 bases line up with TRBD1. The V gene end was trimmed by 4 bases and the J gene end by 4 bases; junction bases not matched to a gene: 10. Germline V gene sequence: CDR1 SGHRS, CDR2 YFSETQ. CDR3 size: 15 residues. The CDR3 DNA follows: TGCGCCAGCAGCCCAGGACAGGGTGGTATATACGAGCAGTACTTC. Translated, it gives CASSPGQGGIYEQYF.

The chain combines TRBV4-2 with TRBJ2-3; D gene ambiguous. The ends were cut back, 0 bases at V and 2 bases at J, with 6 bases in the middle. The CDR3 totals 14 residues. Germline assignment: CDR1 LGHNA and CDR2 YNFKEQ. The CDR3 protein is CASSQEVDTDTQYF. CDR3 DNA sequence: TGTGCCAGCAGCCAAGAGGTGGACACAGATACGCAGTATTTT.